The TCR beta chain under discussion was sequenced for a study of post-analysis software for immune sequencing data (dated by TCRdb to the mid-2010s). Background on the whole study: Disease courses on record covered relapsing-remitting, secondary progressive and progressive-relapsing multiple sclerosis, though some patients had no subtype annotation. The patient repertoires were compared against approximately eleven previously published healthy control repertoires obtained from donors aged roughly 6 to 25 years. A subset of samples was prepared in parallel using single-end sample barcoding, then pooled and co-amplified after Illumina adapter ligation.

On this clonotype: The specificity of this receptor is unknown. A clone one base away is much larger, so this may be a read error.

Libraries were made using PCR. Sequencing was performed on an Illumina HiSeq 2500. Unique molecular identifiers were incorporated into TCR beta cDNA libraries to reduce PCR and sequencing biases. Every 1 to 10 million input T cells yielded around 500,000 cDNA molecules, meaning each molecule approximated one T cell. The same protocol used for the earlier healthy control dataset was applied to prepare and sequence the patient libraries. Samples belonging to the same batch were prepared together, multiplexed and sequenced on a shared HiSeq lane. The authors processed their data as follows. MIGEC handled the raw barcoded reads, throwing out single-read molecular identifier groups before consensus assembly and CDR3 extraction. VDJtools was used for post-analysis of the clonotype tables, with diversity normalized by down-sampling every dataset to the smallest sample size. Repertoire overlap clustering matched CDR3 amino acid but not nucleotide sequences to correct batch-related cross-sample contamination. TCRdb reworked the public reads: Q25 trimming with fastp, MiXCR clone assembly, productive beta chains retained. Each CDR3 protein gets just one entry, which takes the most common genes and DNA from the rows behind it. These V and J calls rely on TCRdb rather than the paper's analysis. The sample table contains over 700,000 distinct CDR3 sequences; only one count was recorded for 30% of them. The ten largest clonotypes hold roughly 0.53% of the sample.

To demonstrate the VDJtools post-analysis software, the study profiled TCR beta repertoires from the peripheral blood of 13 young patients with multiple sclerosis. Multiple sclerosis patients were children and adolescents aged roughly 6 to 16 years. What the work shows at the level of the full study, not this receptor alone: A few TRBV segments, including TRBV5-6, TRBV5-1 and TRBV20-1, were significantly more frequent in patients than controls. Multiple sclerosis patients had significantly lower normalized Chao1 diversity than controls, a result that suggests substantial peripheral T-cell clonal expansion. Direct clustering with F measure revealed strong co-clustering of samples prepared in the same batch, which led to a batch-effect correction. The control group was slightly older than the multiple sclerosis patient group.

From cysteine to phenylalanine, the CDR3 is 14 amino acids long. The sequence is cut down to CDR3 DNA, 42 bases in frame from base 1. V sheds 1 base and J sheds 11 bases, leaving 17 bases between their ends. Reading the germline V gene gives CDR1 SGHTA and CDR2 FQGNSA. The receptor's source is a girl between 10 and 17 years old with multiple sclerosis. The sample taken for sequencing was blood. This receptor chain uses TRBV7-2 and TRBJ2-5; the D segment cannot be called with confidence. The encoded CDR3 is CASSLGHASNEQYF. Read as DNA, the sequence is TGTGCCAGCAGCTTAGGACATGCTTCGAATGAGCAGTACTTC.